These T cell receptor beta chains were read from a single sample in a study of spatial heterogeneity in lung cancer. TCRdb reanalysed the 5' RACE reads using MiXCR and keeps one entry per CDR3 protein. This table holds around 7,700 distinct CDR3 sequences, roughly 8.8% found once. The specimen comprised lung tumor tissue, sampled at surgery. The receptors shown here come from a male donor with early-stage non-small cell lung cancer. Both conserved end residues are part of each CDR3.

cdr3_aa: CASSLMKQGEKLFF; j_call: TRBJ1-4; v_call: TRBV7-6
cdr3_aa: CASTSTGTHYGYTF; j_call: TRBJ1-2; v_call: TRBV9
cdr3_aa: CSVSLSAGNTEAFF; j_call: TRBJ1-1; v_call: TRBV29-1
cdr3_aa: CASSPNRERETQYF; j_call: TRBJ2-5; v_call: TRBV7-2
cdr3_aa: CASSDWSGGVGEQYF; j_call: TRBJ2-7; v_call: TRBV6-5
cdr3_aa: CASSLMGTQETQYF; j_call: TRBJ2-5; v_call: TRBV11-1
cdr3_aa: CASKEAGGEDTQYF; j_call: TRBJ2-3; v_call: TRBV27
cdr3_aa: CASSEGRVFPGELFF; j_call: TRBJ2-2; v_call: TRBV2
cdr3_aa: CASSIGEGVQPQHF; j_call: TRBJ1-5; v_call: TRBV19
cdr3_aa: CASSLGDRAFNEKLFF; j_call: TRBJ1-4; v_call: TRBV7-2
cdr3_aa: CAISESMAGAKNIQYF; j_call: TRBJ2-4; v_call: TRBV10-3
cdr3_aa: CASNPQGAGNSPLHF; j_call: TRBJ1-6; v_call: TRBV7-2
cdr3_aa: CASSLAGAVSSYEQYF; j_call: TRBJ2-7; v_call: TRBV5-1
cdr3_aa: CASSLGTPEETQYF; j_call: TRBJ2-5; v_call: TRBV23-1
cdr3_aa: CASRPSGVGIQYF; j_call: TRBJ2-4; v_call: TRBV28
cdr3_aa: CASRAGEGTNEKLFF; j_call: TRBJ1-4; v_call: TRBV5-1
cdr3_aa: CASSTSGVTDTQYF; j_call: TRBJ2-3; v_call: TRBV12-3/TRBV12-4
cdr3_aa: CASRNTGPPYEQYF; j_call: TRBJ2-7; v_call: TRBV28
cdr3_aa: CASSENGADTEAFF; j_call: TRBJ1-1; v_call: TRBV6-1
cdr3_aa: CASNRGGGHNEQFF; j_call: TRBJ2-1; v_call: TRBV2
cdr3_aa: CASSQEGGYEQYF; j_call: TRBJ2-7; v_call: TRBV4-3
cdr3_aa: CAIKQRDSNSPLHF; j_call: TRBJ1-6; v_call: TRBV7-9
cdr3_aa: CASSLAISSSYNSPLHF; j_call: TRBJ1-6; v_call: TRBV7-8
cdr3_aa: CASSQVNYPTDTQYF; j_call: TRBJ2-3; v_call: TRBV14
cdr3_aa: CASRQRNEKLFF; j_call: TRBJ1-4; v_call: TRBV27
cdr3_aa: CASSLSRVSYEQYF; j_call: TRBJ2-7; v_call: TRBV7-8
cdr3_aa: CASRFGNQPQHF; j_call: TRBJ1-5; v_call: TRBV6-1
cdr3_aa: CASSLVGTGSSGNTIYF; j_call: TRBJ1-3; v_call: TRBV28
cdr3_aa: CSAQVAGGSYNEQFF; j_call: TRBJ2-1; v_call: TRBV20-1
cdr3_aa: CASSLELKGYAFF; j_call: TRBJ1-1; v_call: TRBV5-1
cdr3_aa: CASSPIGDREEDTQYF; j_call: TRBJ2-3; v_call: TRBV28
cdr3_aa: CASSFGTGNQPQHF; j_call: TRBJ1-5; v_call: TRBV28
cdr3_aa: CASSQPQGDRNQPQHF; j_call: TRBJ1-5; v_call: TRBV23-1
cdr3_aa: CASSPSDRNQPQHF; j_call: TRBJ1-5; v_call: TRBV18
cdr3_aa: CASSGGSAYGYTF; j_call: TRBJ1-2; v_call: TRBV25-1
cdr3_aa: CASSYGDRNTEAFF; j_call: TRBJ1-1; v_call: TRBV6-6
cdr3_aa: CASSFPRTGAGANVLTF; j_call: TRBJ2-6; v_call: TRBV12-3/TRBV12-4
cdr3_aa: CSARGLGGKLFF; j_call: TRBJ1-4; v_call: TRBV20-1
cdr3_aa: CASSRGTAKETQYF; j_call: TRBJ2-5; v_call: TRBV5-1
cdr3_aa: CASSSIAGGNTGELFF; j_call: TRBJ2-2; v_call: TRBV7-2
cdr3_aa: CASSFLAGAGEQFF; j_call: TRBJ2-1; v_call: TRBV7-2
cdr3_aa: CASSYEQGVREQYF; j_call: TRBJ2-7; v_call: TRBV6-5
cdr3_aa: CASSSEDIGDTQYF; j_call: TRBJ2-3; v_call: TRBV13
cdr3_aa: CASSRTGTPPGDTQYF; j_call: TRBJ2-3; v_call: TRBV7-3
cdr3_aa: CASTPGQWNSPLHF; j_call: TRBJ1-6; v_call: TRBV27
cdr3_aa: CASSASGRWRSSYNEQFF; j_call: TRBJ2-1; v_call: TRBV6-1
cdr3_aa: CSARDSAGANTEAFF; j_call: TRBJ1-1; v_call: TRBV20-1
cdr3_aa: CASSPRVSVHEQYF; j_call: TRBJ2-7; v_call: TRBV27
cdr3_aa: CASSQEWAGKGYEQYF; j_call: TRBJ2-7; v_call: TRBV4-2
cdr3_aa: CASSVGTTSNTGELFF; j_call: TRBJ2-2; v_call: TRBV10-1
cdr3_aa: CSASNRPTGQYF; j_call: TRBJ2-7; v_call: TRBV20-1
cdr3_aa: CASNARGGTEAFF; j_call: TRBJ1-1; v_call: TRBV6-1
cdr3_aa: CASSPGGKNSPLHF; j_call: TRBJ1-6; v_call: TRBV18
cdr3_aa: CASNSQGRTMWNTEAFF; j_call: TRBJ1-1; v_call: TRBV6-5
cdr3_aa: CSARGGTSGNEQFF; j_call: TRBJ2-1; v_call: TRBV20-1
cdr3_aa: CASRTTSSTDTQYF; j_call: TRBJ2-3; v_call: TRBV12-3/TRBV12-4